What follows are 5 T cell receptor beta chains derived from one specimen sequenced in a study of blood T cell repertoires in COVID-19. The method was immunoSEQ multiplex PCR; TCRdb's version includes in-frame clones alone and lacks a portion of them. The sample yields hundreds of thousands of clones, roughly 89% seen once. Sequencing used PBMCs or T cells enriched from blood (not recorded which). The receptors stem from a man in his sixties who had recovered from COVID-19.

V is TRBV18 and J is TRBJ1-6, with TRBD1 identical over 7 bases. From germline, CDR1 is KGHSH and CDR2 LQKENI. The CDR3 runs 15 residues. Unmatched junction bases numbered 8, after V lost 4 bases and J lost 8 bases. The CDR3 region is CASSQVTGEDSPLHF. Here the CDR3 DNA reads TGTGCCAGCTCACAAGTTACAGGGGAGGATTCACCCCTCCACTTT.

The rearrangement links TRBV29-1 to TRBJ2-2; TRBD2 aligns across 7 bases. In germline, CDR1 is SQVTM, CDR2 ANQGSEA. CDR3 length equals 15 residues. J was trimmed by 4 bases and V by 3 bases; bases with no gene match: 8. As DNA, the CDR3 is TGCAGCGTTGAGGGGGGGACGCGGGCCACCGGGGAGCTGTTTTTT. This sequence encodes CSVEGGTRATGELFF.

V usage is TRBV27 and J usage is TRBJ2-5; possibly TRBD1 for D (5 bases). Germline CDR1 MNHEY, CDR2 SMNVEV (reference sequence). V gave up 5 bases and J gave up 2 bases, with 9 bases separating them. This CDR3 spans 13 amino acids. The CDR3 nucleotides are TGTGCCAGCAGTGGGGCAGGGCAAGAGACCCAGTACTTC. The encoded protein is CASSGAGQETQYF.

The rearrangement joins TRBV5-1 to TRBJ2-1; tentatively, D is TRBD2 (5 bases). With 4 bases removed from V and 4 bases from J, the gap between germline ends came to 15 bases. The CDR3 contains 15 residues. The germline V gene has CDR1 SGHRS and CDR2 YFSETQ. The CDR3 loop reads CASSVGSGRYNEQFF. The CDR3 coding sequence is TGCGCCAGCAGCGTGGGAAGCGGCCGATACAATGAGCAGTTCTTC. Combining the CDR3 with reference TRBV5-1 and TRBJ2-1 gives the whole variable domain KAGVTQTPRYLIKTRGQQVTLSCSPISGHRSVSWYQQTPGQGLQFLFEYFSETQRNKGNFPGRFSGRQFSNSRSEMNVSTLELGDSALYLCASSVGSGRYNEQFFGPGTRLTVL.

J is TRBJ1-6 and V is TRBV30, with TRBD1 as a possible D gene (5 bases). V was trimmed by 2 bases and J by 10 bases, leaving 12 bases between them. Germline V CDR1 and CDR2: GTSNPN, SVGIG (reference sequence). The CDR3 runs to 13 residues. CDR3 region: CAWSYTGRSPLHF. CDR3 coding DNA: TGTGCCTGGAGTTATACAGGCCGATCACCCCTCCACTTT.